The 9 T cell receptor beta chains below all came from one sample that was sequenced in a study of PD-L1 blockade in urothelial cancer. The repertoire was sequenced with immunoSEQ multiplex PCR; TCRdb's copy has only in-frame clones and lacks some. The sample includes around 100,000 clones, approximately 90% seen only once; the top ten take 0.8% to 1%. The sample consisted of PBMCs, taken around atezolizumab (anti-PD-L1) treatment. These receptors all come from a woman aged 80 or older with urothelial cancer.

The V call is TRBV23-1, the J call TRBJ1-1; D might be TRBD1 (5 bases). TRBV23-1 is recorded as an ORF, its role being uncertain. Trimming took off 6 bases at V and 1 base at J, with 15 bases between the two ends. This CDR3 comprises 15 residues. The CDR3 sequence: CASSPCGGKNTEAFF. The DNA of the CDR3 is TGCGCCAGCAGCCCCTGCGGGGGAAAGAACACTGAAGCTTTCTTT.

The V call is TRBV9, the J call TRBJ1-1; 11 nucleotides match TRBD1. V dropped 5 bases and J dropped 5; count of bases not matched to a gene: 11. From germline, CDR1 is SGDLS and CDR2 YYNGEE. This CDR3 comprises 16 residues. CDR3 protein: CASSPRDRGVKTEAFF. CDR3 bases: TGTGCCAGCAGTCCCCGGGACAGGGGGGTTAAGACTGAAGCTTTCTTT.

This chain joins TRBV12-5 and TRBJ1-2; 8 positions match TRBD1. The junction had 8 bases not matched to a gene; V was cut back by 1 base and J by 4 bases. Germline loops: CDR1 LGHNT, CDR2 FRNRAP. The CDR3 consists of 16 residues. CDR3 amino acids: CASGLDLDRASYGYTF. The CDR3 DNA sequence: TGTGCTAGTGGTTTGGACTTGGACAGGGCCTCCTATGGCTACACCTTC.

This clone was detected only a few times. The gene calls are TRBV2 and TRBJ1-2; 7 bases fit TRBD1. The CDR3 contains 13 residues. Germline V gene lookup returns CDR1 SNHLY and CDR2 FYNNEI. After removal of 10 bases from V and 2 bases from J, the junction contained 7 bases not matched to a gene. CDR3 sequence (DNA): TGTGCCAACGAGGGACAGCGGAACTATGGCTACACCTTC. Protein sequence: CANEGQRNYGYTF.

The chain combines TRBV28 with TRBJ1-4; D unresolved. The germline V gene has CDR1 MDHEN and CDR2 SYDVKM. Trimming removed 3 bases from V and 7 bases from J, with 12 bases in between. The CDR3 is made up of 14 amino acids. The CDR3 spells CASSFPRPSEKLFF. The CDR3 bases are TGTGCCAGCAGTTTCCCCCGCCCGAGTGAAAAACTGTTTTTT.

The sample holds one count of this clone. This chain uses TRBV4-2 with TRBJ2-1; 9 bases are shared with TRBD2. The V gene end was trimmed by 0 bases and the J gene end by 4 bases; junction bases not matched to a gene: 7. Germline V gene lookup returns CDR1 LGHNA and CDR2 YNFKEQ. CDR3 length equals 17 residues. The CDR3 here is CASSQEMATSGYNEQFF. The CDR3 DNA is TGTGCCAGCAGCCAAGAGATGGCGACTAGCGGATACAATGAGCAGTTCTTC.

J is TRBJ1-3 and V is TRBV27, with a possible D match to TRBD1 (5 bases). This CDR3 region has 15 residues. Germline CDR1 reads MNHEY; CDR2 reads SMNVEV (reference sequence). V shed 0 bases and J shed 2 bases, with 8 bases lying between them. The CDR3 DNA reads TGTGCCAGCAGTTTATCAGGGGTCACTGGAAACACCATATATTTT. Its protein is CASSLSGVTGNTIYF.

The chain couples TRBV19 to TRBJ1-1; no definite D call. The germline V gene has CDR1 LNHDA and CDR2 SQIVND (reference sequence). The CDR3 runs 14 residues. Trimming removed 2 bases at V and 3 bases at J, with 10 bases between. CDR3 DNA: TGTGCCAGTAGTATAACGGGAACCTACACTGAAGCTTTCTTT. Protein product: CASSITGTYTEAFF.

This chain connects TRBV27 to TRBJ1-4; D call uncertain. This CDR3 spans 15 amino acids. Germline CDR1 is MNHEY and CDR2 is SMNVEV (reference sequence). Between the trimmed V and J ends, which lost 3 bases and 0 bases, there was a span of 8 bases. In nucleotides, the CDR3 is TGTGCCAGCAGTTTCGTGGGAGCAACTAATGAAAAACTGTTTTTT. Protein product: CASSFVGATNEKLFF.